This T cell receptor (beta chain) derives from a study of blood T cell repertoires in COVID-19. On the study more broadly: COVID-19 samples, acute and convalescent, were from the United States, Italy and Spain.

Per the authors' pipeline: Estimation of nucleated cell counts was performed using reference gene primer amplification. Profiled with immunoSEQ multiplex PCR; TCRdb holds only in-frame clones, not every one. V and J calls and clone size are as listed in that table; D and trimming were resolved from the DNA. The sample holds hundreds of thousands of clones, roughly 80% seen once. Allocation to cohorts depended on clinical history reported by the participants. Trimming removed 1 base from V and 10 bases from J; junction bases left unmatched: 22. Germline CDR1 and CDR2: PRHDT and FYEKMQ (reference sequence). The CDR3 totals 19 residues.

Sequenced input: PBMCs or T cells enriched from blood (not recorded which). The V and J genes are TRBV13 and TRBJ2-1, with 7 nucleotides matching TRBD2. The receptor's source is a man in his forties who had been exposed to COVID-19. The DNA for the CDR3 is TGTGCCAGCAGCTTAGTGGCCAGCCCCCGGGACTACAGGACCAGGGAGCAGTTCTTC. This encodes CASSLVASPRDYRTREQFF.